The 5 T cell receptor beta chains presented below share a single source sample, sequenced in a study of monozygotic twins with inflammatory bowel disease. TCRdb reprocessed the 5' RACE reads and reports one entry per CDR3 protein, with no DNA. The table lists over 150,000 distinct CDR3 sequences. The sample consisted of blood. The receptor source for this set is a human donor with ulcerative colitis or Crohn's disease, or a healthy co-twin of an affected twin (not recorded which).

V is TRBV6-1 and J is TRBJ1-5; with no DNA, the TCRdb D assignment of TRBD1 cannot be verified. The germline V gene encodes CDR1 MNHNS and CDR2 SASEGT. CDR3 length: 14 amino acids. The CDR3 here is CASSLDRANQPQHF.

The rearrangement joins TRBV5-1 to TRBJ1-6; the D call of TRBD1 rests on TCRdb alone, since no DNA is present to check it. Germline V gene sequence: CDR1 SGHRS, CDR2 YFSETQ. This CDR3 has 15 residues. This chain's CDR3 is CASSGVVGRDSPLHF.

The V gene is TRBV2, the J gene TRBJ1-5; TCRdb indicates TRBD1, and absent DNA this call remains unverified. The CDR3 consists of 15 residues. The germline CDR1 and CDR2 sequences are SNHLY and FYNNEI. CDR3 protein: CASSSHRVGNQPQHF.

CDR3 protein: CASSQGRRAPDTRYF. This chain uses TRBV4-1 with TRBJ2-3; TCRdb's D gene call, TRBD2, goes unchecked for lack of DNA. CDR3 size: 15 residues. Germline assignment: CDR1 MGHRA and CDR2 YSYEKL.

This chain connects TRBV7-2 to TRBJ1-2; TCRdb's D call, TRBD1, is unchecked because there is no DNA. Germline-derived CDR1 and CDR2 are SGHTA and FQGNSA. The CDR3 runs to 16 residues. The CDR3 sequence: CASSLGGTFPGDGYTF.